Listed below are T cell receptor beta chains from one sample, sequenced in a study of cytomegalovirus exposure and HLA in healthy donors. Sequencing used immunoSEQ multiplex PCR; TCRdb keeps in-frame clones, though not all of them. In the table there are some 120,000 clones, about 83% of which are singletons. The sample was PBMCs. The receptors shown here come from a woman aged 40 to 50 in good health and CMV-seropositive. The CDR3 runs from the conserved cysteine through the conserved F or W. A D gene is named only where the DNA matches it firmly. Expanded clones get a size class; other rows say once, few or many, or leave the size out.

v_gene	j_gene	abundance	d_gene	CDR3aa	CDR3nt
TRBV2	TRBJ2-7	-	TRBD1	CASSGQGYEQYF	TGTGCCAGCAGTGGACAGGGCTACGAGCAGTACTTC
TRBV21-1	TRBJ2-7	medium-sized	-	CASSKKVRKTSGKAYEQYF	TGTGCCAGCAGCAAAAAGGTCCGAAAGACTAGCGGGAAAGCCTACGAGCAGTACTTC
TRBV28	TRBJ2-3	-	TRBD2	CASSPGTSGTSSTDTQYF	TGTGCCAGCAGTCCCGGGACTAGCGGTACCAGTAGCACAGATACGCAGTATTTT
TRBV30	TRBJ2-3	once	TRBD2	CAWTPGGVDTQYF	TGTGCCTGGACCCCGGGAGGGGTAGATACGCAGTATTTT
TRBV19	TRBJ2-7	-	TRBD1	CASSSKQGIHEQYF	TGTGCCAGTAGTTCCAAACAGGGGATCCACGAGCAGTACTTC
TRBV6-4	TRBJ2-1	-	TRBD1	CASSETGVGNEQFF	TGTGCCAGCAGTGAAACAGGGGTAGGGAATGAGCAGTTCTTC
TRBV7-9	TRBJ2-5	-	-	CASSPTRRETQYF	TGTGCCAGCAGCCCCACACGAAGAGAGACCCAGTACTTC
TRBV18	TRBJ2-3	-	-	CASSPPTIRDTQYF	TGTGCCAGCTCACCACCGACAATTAGGGATACGCAGTATTTT
TRBV4-3	TRBJ1-1	-	-	CASSQEPGNTEAFF	TGCGCCAGCAGCCAAGAGCCGGGGAACACTGAAGCTTTCTTT
TRBV28	TRBJ1-1	-	TRBD1	CASSSDRGKGNTEAFF	TGTGCCAGCAGTTCGGACAGGGGGAAAGGGAACACTGAAGCTTTCTTT
TRBV7-3	TRBJ1-2	-	-	CASSERPNYGYTF	TGTGCCAGCAGCGAGCGTCCTAACTATGGCTACACCTTC
TRBV10-1	TRBJ2-7	once	-	CASMFYEQYF	TGCGCCAGCATGTTTTACGAGCAGTACTTC
TRBV6-1	TRBJ2-1	medium-sized	-	CASSDALGASAQYNEQFF	TGTGCCAGCAGTGATGCGTTGGGGGCATCTGCCCAATACAATGAGCAGTTCTTC
TRBV7-9	TRBJ1-6	-	-	CASSAAFPARNSPLHF	TGTGCCAGCAGCGCGGCGTTTCCCGCCAGAAATTCACCCCTCCACTTT
TRBV5-1	TRBJ1-5	-	-	CASSTTGRQPQHF	TGCGCCAGCAGCACGACCGGGAGGCAGCCCCAGCATTTT
TRBV10-3	TRBJ1-1	-	-	CANRVNMNTEAFF	TGTGCCAACAGAGTAAACATGAACACTGAAGCTTTCTTT
TRBV10-1	TRBJ2-5	-	-	CVMATRETQYF	TGCGTCATGGCCACAAGAGAGACCCAGTACTTC
TRBV7-9	TRBJ2-7	-	-	CASSLGSYEQYF	TGTGCCAGCAGCTTAGGCAGCTACGAGCAGTACTTC
TRBV11-3	TRBJ1-1	-	-	CASSGGSEAFF	TGTGCCAGCAGCGGCGGGAGCGAAGCTTTCTTT
TRBV4-3	TRBJ2-4	once	-	CASNQGGALTKNIQYF	TGCGCCAGCAACCAAGGTGGGGCTCTGACCAAAAACATTCAGTACTTC
TRBV9	TRBJ2-1	once	-	CASSGRSVGGEQFF	TGTGCCAGCAGCGGACGTTCCGTAGGAGGTGAGCAGTTCTTC
TRBV25-1	TRBJ2-5	-	-	CASSESQGESETQYF	TGTGCCAGCAGTGAATCCCAGGGCGAGTCCGAGACCCAGTACTTC
TRBV4-1	TRBJ1-1	-	-	CASSLRSGGETEAFF	TGCGCCAGCAGCCTACGCTCGGGGGGTGAGACTGAAGCTTTCTTT
TRBV27	TRBJ2-7	-	-	CASRINNAFGGEQYF	TGTGCCAGCAGGATCAACAATGCCTTCGGGGGCGAGCAGTACTTC
TRBV14	TRBJ1-1	-	TRBD1	CASSQSHRGPNTEAFF	TGTGCCAGCAGCCAATCTCACAGGGGGCCGAACACTGAAGCTTTCTTT
TRBV29-1	TRBJ2-3	-	-	CSVDIDGSDTQYF	TGCAGCGTTGATATCGACGGGTCAGATACGCAGTATTTT
TRBV30	TRBJ2-3	-	TRBD2	CAWRILAGGADTQYF	TGTGCCTGGAGGATACTAGCGGGAGGAGCAGATACGCAGTATTTT
TRBV2	TRBJ1-1	few	-	CASSQGWTEAFF	TGTGCCAGCAGCCAGGGGTGGACTGAAGCTTTCTTT
TRBV29-1	TRBJ2-3	few	TRBD1	CSAATGQGTDTQYF	TGCAGCGCAGCTACGGGACAGGGGACAGATACGCAGTATTTT